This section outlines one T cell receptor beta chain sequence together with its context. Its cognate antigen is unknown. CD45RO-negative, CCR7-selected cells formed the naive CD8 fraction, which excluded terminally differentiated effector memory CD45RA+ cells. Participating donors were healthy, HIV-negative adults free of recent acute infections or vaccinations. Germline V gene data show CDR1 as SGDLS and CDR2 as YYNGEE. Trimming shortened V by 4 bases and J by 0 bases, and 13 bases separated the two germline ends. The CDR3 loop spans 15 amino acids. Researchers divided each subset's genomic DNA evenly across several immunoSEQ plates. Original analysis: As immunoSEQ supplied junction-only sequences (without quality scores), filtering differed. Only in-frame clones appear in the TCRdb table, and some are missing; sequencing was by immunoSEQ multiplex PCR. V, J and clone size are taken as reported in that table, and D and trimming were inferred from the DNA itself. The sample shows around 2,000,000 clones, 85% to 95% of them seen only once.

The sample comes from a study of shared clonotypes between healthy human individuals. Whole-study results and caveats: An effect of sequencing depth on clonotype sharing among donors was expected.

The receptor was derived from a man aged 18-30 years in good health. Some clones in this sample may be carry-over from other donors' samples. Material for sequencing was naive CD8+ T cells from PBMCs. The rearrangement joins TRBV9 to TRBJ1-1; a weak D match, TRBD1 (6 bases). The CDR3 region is CASSPLGGLNTEAFF. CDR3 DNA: TGTGCCAGCAGCCCCCTCGGGGGCTTGAACACTGAAGCTTTCTTT.